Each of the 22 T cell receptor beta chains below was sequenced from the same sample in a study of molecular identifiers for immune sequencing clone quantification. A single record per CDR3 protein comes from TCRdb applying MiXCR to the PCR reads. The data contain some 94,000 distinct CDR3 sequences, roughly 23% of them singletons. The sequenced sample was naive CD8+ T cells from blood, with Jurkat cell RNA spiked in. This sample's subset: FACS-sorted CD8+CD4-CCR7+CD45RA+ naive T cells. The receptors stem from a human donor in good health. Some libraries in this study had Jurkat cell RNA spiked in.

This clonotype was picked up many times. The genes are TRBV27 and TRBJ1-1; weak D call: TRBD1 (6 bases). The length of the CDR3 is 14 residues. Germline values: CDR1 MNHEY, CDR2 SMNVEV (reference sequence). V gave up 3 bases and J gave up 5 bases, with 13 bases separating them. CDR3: CASSFTGFGTEAFF. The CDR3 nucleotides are TGTGCCAGCAGTTTTACAGGGTTTGGGACTGAAGCTTTCTTT.

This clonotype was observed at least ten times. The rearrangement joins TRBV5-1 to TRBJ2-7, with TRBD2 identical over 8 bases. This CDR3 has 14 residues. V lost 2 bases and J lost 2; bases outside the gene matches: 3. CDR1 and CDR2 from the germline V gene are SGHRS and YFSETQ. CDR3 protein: CASSFGRGAYEQYF. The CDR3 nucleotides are TGCGCCAGCAGCTTCGGGCGGGGGGCCTACGAGCAGTACTTC. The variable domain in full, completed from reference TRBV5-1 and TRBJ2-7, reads KAGVTQTPRYLIKTRGQQVTLSCSPISGHRSVSWYQQTPGQGLQFLFEYFSETQRNKGNFPGRFSGRQFSNSRSEMNVSTLELGDSALYLCASSFGRGAYEQYFGPGTRLTVT.

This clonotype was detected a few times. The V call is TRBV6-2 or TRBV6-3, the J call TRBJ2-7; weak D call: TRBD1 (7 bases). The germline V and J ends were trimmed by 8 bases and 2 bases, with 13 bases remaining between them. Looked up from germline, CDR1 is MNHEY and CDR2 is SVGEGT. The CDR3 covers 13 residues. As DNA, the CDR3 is TGTGCCAGCTCGGGGGACAGAACCTACGAGCAGTACTTC. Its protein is CASSGDRTYEQYF.

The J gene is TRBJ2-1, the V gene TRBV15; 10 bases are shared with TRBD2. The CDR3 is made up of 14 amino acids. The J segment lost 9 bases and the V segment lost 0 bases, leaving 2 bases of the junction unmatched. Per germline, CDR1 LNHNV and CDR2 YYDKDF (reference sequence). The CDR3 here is CATSRDLAGGEQFF. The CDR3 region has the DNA TGTGCCACCAGCAGAGATTTAGCGGGGGGTGAGCAGTTCTTC.

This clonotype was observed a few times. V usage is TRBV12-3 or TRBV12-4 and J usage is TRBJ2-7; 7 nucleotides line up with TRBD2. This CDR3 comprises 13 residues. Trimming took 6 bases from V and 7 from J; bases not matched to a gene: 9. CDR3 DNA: TGTGCCAGCAGCTCAAGACTAGCACATGAGCAGTACTTC. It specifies CASSSRLAHEQYF.

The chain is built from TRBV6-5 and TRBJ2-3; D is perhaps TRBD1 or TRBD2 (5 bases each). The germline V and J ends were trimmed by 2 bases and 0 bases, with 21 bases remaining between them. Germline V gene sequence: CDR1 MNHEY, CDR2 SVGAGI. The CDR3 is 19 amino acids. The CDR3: CASSYAPPRGATSTDTQYF. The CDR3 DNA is TGTGCCAGCAGTTACGCCCCCCCTAGAGGGGCTACTAGCACAGATACGCAGTATTTT.

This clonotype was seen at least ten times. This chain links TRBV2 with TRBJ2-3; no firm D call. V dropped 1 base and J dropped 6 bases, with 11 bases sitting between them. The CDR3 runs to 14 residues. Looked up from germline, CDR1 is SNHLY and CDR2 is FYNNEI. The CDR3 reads CASSEGPSMDTQYF. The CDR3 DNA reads TGTGCCAGCAGTGAAGGACCTAGTATGGATACGCAGTATTTT. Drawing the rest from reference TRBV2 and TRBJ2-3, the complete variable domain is EPEVTQTPSHQVTQMGQEVILRCVPISNHLYFYWYRQILGQKVEFLVSFYNNEISEKSEIFDDQFSVERPDGSNFTLKIRSTKLEDSAMYFCASSEGPSMDTQYFGPGTRLTVL.

The DNA of the CDR3 is TGCAGTGCTACCAGAGATCAGGGACAGGTATACGAGCAGTACTTC. Its translation: CSATRDQGQVYEQYF. The chain has TRBV20-1 and TRBJ2-7, with TRBD1 identical over 8 bases. The CDR3 spans 15 residues. The V and J ends lost 4 bases and 4 bases, in that order; junction bases with no gene match: 12. Per germline, CDR1 DFQATT and CDR2 SNEGSKA (reference sequence).

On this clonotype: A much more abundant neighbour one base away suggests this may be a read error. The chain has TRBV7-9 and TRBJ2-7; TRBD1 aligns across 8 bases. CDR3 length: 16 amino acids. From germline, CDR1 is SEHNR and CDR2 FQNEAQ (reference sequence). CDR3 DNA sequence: TGTGCCGGCAGCCATAGGAGACAGGGGTCGTCGGACGAGCAGTACTTC. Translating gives CAGSHRRQGSSDEQYF.

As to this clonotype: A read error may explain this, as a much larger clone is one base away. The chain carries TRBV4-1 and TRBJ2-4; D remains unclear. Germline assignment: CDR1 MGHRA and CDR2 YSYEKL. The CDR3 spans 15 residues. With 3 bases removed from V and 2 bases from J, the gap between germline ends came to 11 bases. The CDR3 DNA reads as TGCGCCAGCAGCCACACCCGGCTTACCAAAAACATTCAGTACTTC. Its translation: CASSHTRLTKNIQYF.

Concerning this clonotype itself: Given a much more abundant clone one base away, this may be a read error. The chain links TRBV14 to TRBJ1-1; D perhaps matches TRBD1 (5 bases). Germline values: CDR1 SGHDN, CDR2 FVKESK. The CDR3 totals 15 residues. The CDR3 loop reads CASSQGEGRYTEALF. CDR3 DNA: TGTGCCAGCAGCCAAGGCGAGGGGCGTTACACTGAAGCTCTCTTT.

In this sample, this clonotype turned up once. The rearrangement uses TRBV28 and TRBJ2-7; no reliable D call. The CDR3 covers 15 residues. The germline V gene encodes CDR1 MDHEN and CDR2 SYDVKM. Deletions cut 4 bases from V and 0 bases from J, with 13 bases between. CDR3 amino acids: CASSSALWSSYEQYF. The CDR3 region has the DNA TGTGCCAGCAGTTCTGCGTTGTGGAGCTCCTACGAGCAGTACTTC. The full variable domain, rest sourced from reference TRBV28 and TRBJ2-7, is DVKVTQSSRYLVKRTGEKVFLECVQDMDHENMFWYRQDPGLGLRLIYFSYDVKMKEKGDIPEGYSVSREKKERFSLILESASTNQTSMYLCASSSALWSSYEQYFGPGTRLTVT.

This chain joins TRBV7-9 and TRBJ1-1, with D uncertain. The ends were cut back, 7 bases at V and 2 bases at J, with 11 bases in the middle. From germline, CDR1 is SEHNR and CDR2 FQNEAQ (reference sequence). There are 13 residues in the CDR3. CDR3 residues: CASTVGPNTEAFF. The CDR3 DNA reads TGTGCCAGCACCGTCGGACCAAACACTGAAGCTTTCTTT. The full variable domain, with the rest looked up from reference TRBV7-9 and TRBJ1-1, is DTGVSQNPRHKITKRGQNVTFRCDPISEHNRLYWYRQTLGQGPEFLTYFQNEAQLEKSRLLSDRFSAERPKGSFSTLEIQRTEQGDSAMYLCASTVGPNTEAFFGQGTRLTVV.

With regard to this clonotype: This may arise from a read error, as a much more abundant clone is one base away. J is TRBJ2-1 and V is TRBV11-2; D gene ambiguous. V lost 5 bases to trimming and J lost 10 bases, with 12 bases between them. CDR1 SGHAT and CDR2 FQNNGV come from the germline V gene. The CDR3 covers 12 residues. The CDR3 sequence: CASSIALPEQFF. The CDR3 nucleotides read TGTGCCAGCAGCATAGCCCTCCCCGAGCAGTTCTTC.

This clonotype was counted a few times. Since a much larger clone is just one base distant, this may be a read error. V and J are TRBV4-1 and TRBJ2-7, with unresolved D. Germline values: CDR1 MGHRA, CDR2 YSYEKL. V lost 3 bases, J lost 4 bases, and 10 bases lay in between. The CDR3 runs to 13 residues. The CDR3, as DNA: TGCGCCAGCAGCCAGTTCAAGTGGTACGAGCAGTACTTC. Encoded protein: CASSQFKWYEQYF.

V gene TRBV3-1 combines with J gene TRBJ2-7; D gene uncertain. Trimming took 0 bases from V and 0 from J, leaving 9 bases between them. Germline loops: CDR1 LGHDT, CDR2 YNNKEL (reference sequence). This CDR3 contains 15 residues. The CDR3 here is CASSQDRWSSYEQYF. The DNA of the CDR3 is TGTGCCAGCAGCCAAGACAGGTGGAGCTCCTACGAGCAGTACTTC.

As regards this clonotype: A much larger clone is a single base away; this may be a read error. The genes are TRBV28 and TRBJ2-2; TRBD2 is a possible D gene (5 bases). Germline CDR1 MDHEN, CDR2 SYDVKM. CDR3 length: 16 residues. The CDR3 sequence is CASSFLREQNTGELLF. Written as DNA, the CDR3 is TGTGCCAGCAGTTTCTTAAGGGAGCAGAACACCGGGGAGCTGCTTTTT. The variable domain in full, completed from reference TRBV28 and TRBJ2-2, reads DVKVTQSSRYLVKRTGEKVFLECVQDMDHENMFWYRQDPGLGLRLIYFSYDVKMKEKGDIPEGYSVSREKKERFSLILESASTNQTSMYLCASSFLREQNTGELLFGEGSRLTVL.

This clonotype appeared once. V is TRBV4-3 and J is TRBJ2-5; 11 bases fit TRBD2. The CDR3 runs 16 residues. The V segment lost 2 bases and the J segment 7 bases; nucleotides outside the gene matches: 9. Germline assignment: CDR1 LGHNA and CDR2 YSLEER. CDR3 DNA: TGCGCCAGCAGCCAATTAGCGGGAGGGCCGAGGGGGACCCAGTACTTC. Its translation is CASSQLAGGPRGTQYF.

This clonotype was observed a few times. The CDR3 region is CASSQISSGAGETQYF. In DNA, the CDR3 is TGTGCCAGCAGCCAAATTTCGAGCGGGGCGGGCGAGACCCAGTACTTC. The chain links TRBV3-1 to TRBJ2-5, with TRBD2 matching 7 bases. The germline V gene encodes CDR1 LGHDT and CDR2 YNNKEL (reference sequence). V lost 2 bases and J lost 5; bases outside the gene matches: 11. This CDR3 region has 16 residues.

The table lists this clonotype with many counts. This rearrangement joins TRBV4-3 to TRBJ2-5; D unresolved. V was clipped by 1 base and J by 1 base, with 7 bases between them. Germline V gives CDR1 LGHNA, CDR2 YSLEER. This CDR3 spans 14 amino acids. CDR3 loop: CASSQGPSQETQYF. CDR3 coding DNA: TGCGCCAGCAGCCAAGGTCCTAGCCAAGAGACCCAGTACTTC.

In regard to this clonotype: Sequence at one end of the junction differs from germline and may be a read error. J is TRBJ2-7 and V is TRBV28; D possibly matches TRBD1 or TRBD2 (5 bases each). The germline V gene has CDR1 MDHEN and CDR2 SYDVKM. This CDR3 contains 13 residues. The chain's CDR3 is CASSSGTAYKQCF. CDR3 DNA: TGTGCCAGCAGTTCCGGGACCGCCTACAAGCAGTGCTTC. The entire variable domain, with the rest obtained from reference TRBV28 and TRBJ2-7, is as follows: DVKVTQSSRYLVKRTGEKVFLECVQDMDHENMFWYRQDPGLGLRLIYFSYDVKMKEKGDIPEGYSVSREKKERFSLILESASTNQTSMYLCASSSGTAYKQCFGPGTRLTVT.

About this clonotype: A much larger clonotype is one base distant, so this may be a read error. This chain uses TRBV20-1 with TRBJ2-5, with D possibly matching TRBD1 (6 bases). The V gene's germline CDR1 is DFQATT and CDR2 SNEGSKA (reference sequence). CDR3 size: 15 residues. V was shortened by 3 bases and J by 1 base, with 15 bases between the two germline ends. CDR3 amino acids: CSARPGDITQETQYF. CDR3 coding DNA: TGCAGTGCTAGGCCCGGGGACATAACCCAAGAGACCCAGTACTTC.